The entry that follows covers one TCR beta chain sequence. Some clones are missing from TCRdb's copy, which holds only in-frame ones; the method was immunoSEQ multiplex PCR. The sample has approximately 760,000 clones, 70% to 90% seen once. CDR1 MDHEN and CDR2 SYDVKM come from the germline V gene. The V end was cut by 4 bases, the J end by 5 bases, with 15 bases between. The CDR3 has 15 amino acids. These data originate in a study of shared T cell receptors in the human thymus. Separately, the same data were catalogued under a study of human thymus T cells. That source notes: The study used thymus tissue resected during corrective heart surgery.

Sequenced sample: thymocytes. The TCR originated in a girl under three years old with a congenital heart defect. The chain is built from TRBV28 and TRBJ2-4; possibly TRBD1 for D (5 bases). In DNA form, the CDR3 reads TGTGCCAGCAGTTATTCGCGGACATCCCAAAACATTCAGTACTTC. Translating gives CASSYSRTSQNIQYF. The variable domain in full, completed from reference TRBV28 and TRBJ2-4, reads DVKVTQSSRYLVKRTGEKVFLECVQDMDHENMFWYRQDPGLGLRLIYFSYDVKMKEKGDIPEGYSVSREKKERFSLILESASTNQTSMYLCASSYSRTSQNIQYFGAGTRLSVL.